This T cell receptor beta chain originates from a study of T cells after yellow fever vaccination. Study-wide points: Abundant clonotypes from the bulk population could have been carried over as contaminants into FACS-sorted repertoires.

Template switching with 5'RACE generated the TCR cDNA and added a universal primer site and UMIs. TCRdb independently ran MiXCR on the 5' RACE reads; one entry per CDR3 protein. This table has some 350,000 distinct CDR3 sequences, almost 4% appearing once. The table lists this clonotype with many counts. Its target is not known. V lost 7 bases to trimming and J lost 6 bases; unmatched junction nucleotides: 6. CDR3 length equals 14 residues. Germline values: CDR1 MNHEY, CDR2 SVGAGI. This receptor was taken from a man aged 18 to 35 who received the YFV17D yellow fever vaccine. This chain joins TRBV6-5 and TRBJ2-1, with TRBD2 matching 10 bases. The sequences come from PBMCs, collected 5 days after the yellow fever booster vaccination. In DNA, the CDR3 is TGTGCCAGCAATAGAGCGGGGGGGCCCAATGAGCAGTTCTTC. Protein: CASNRAGGPNEQFF.